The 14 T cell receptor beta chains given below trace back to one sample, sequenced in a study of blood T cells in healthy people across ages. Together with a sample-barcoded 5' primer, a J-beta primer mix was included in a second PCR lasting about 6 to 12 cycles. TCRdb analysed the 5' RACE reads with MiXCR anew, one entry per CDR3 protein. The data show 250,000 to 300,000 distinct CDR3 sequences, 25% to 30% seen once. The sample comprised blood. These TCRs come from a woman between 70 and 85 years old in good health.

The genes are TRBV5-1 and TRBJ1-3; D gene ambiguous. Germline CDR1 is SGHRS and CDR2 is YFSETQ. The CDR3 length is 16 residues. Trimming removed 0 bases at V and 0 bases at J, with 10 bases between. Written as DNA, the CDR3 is TGCGCCAGCAGCTTGGACCTTGGGAGCTCTGGAAACACCATATATTTT. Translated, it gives CASSLDLGSSGNTIYF.

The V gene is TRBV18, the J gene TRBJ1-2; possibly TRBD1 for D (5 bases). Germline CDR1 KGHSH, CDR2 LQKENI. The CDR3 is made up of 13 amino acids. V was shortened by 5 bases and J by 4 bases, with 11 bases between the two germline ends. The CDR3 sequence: CASSGTGTYGYTF. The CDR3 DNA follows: TGTGCCAGCTCAGGGACGGGGACCTATGGCTACACCTTC.

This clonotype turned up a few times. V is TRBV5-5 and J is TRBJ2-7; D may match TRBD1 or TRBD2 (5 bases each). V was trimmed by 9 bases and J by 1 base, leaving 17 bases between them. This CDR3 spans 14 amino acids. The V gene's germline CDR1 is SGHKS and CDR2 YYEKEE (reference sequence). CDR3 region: CATDRDVISYEQYF. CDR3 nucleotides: TGTGCCACCGACCGGGACGTAATATCCTACGAGCAGTACTTC.

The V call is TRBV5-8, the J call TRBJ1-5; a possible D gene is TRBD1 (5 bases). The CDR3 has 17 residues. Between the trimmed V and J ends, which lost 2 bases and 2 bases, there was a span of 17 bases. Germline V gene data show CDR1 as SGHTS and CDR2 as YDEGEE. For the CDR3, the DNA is TGTGCCAGCAGCTTAGGGCAGGGCACGCTTGGCAATCAGCCCCAGCATTTT. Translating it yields CASSLGQGTLGNQPQHF.

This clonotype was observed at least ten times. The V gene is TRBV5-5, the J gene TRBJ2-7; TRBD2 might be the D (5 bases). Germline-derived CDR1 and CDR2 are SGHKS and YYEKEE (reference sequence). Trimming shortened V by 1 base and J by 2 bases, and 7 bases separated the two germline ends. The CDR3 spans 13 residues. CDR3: CASSLLGAYEQYF. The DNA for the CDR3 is TGTGCCAGCAGCTTGCTCGGGGCCTACGAGCAGTACTTC.

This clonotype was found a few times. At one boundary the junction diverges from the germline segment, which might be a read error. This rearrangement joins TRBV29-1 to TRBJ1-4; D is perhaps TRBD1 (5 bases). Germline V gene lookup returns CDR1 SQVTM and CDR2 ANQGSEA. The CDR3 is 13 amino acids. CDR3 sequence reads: CSVAGRLNEKLLF. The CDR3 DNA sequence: TGCAGCGTCGCGGGACGGTTAAATGAAAAACTGCTTTTT.

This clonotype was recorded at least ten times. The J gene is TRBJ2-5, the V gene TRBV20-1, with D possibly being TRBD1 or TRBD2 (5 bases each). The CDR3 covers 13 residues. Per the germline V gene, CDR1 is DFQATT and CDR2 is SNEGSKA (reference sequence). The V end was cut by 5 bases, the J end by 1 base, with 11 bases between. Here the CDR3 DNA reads TGCAGTGCTGGGGGACCGGGCCAAGAGACCCAGTACTTC. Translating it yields CSAGGPGQETQYF.

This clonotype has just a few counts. The CDR3 DNA reads TGTGCCAGCAGCCTCCCTGGATCAGATACGCAGTATTTT. As protein: CASSLPGSDTQYF. This chain uses TRBV3-1 with TRBJ2-3; D is uncertain. The CDR3 contains 13 residues. V lost 4 bases to trimming and J lost 4 bases, with 9 bases between them. Germline-derived CDR1 and CDR2 are LGHDT and YNNKEL (reference sequence).

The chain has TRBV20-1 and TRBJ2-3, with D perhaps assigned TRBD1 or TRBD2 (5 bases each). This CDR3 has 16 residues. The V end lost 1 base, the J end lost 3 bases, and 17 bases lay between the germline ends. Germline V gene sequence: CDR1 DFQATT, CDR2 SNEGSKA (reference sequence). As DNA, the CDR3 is TGCAGTGCTAGAGGGGGGACCGGATGGGTGACAGATACGCAGTATTTT. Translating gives CSARGGTGWVTDTQYF.

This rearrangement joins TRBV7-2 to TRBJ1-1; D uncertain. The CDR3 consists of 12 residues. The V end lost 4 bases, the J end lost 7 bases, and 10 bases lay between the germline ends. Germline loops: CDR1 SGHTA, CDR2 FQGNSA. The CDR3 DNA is TGTGCCAGCAGCTCCCGACACAATGAAGCTTTCTTT. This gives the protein CASSSRHNEAFF. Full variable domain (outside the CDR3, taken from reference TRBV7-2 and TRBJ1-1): GAGVSQSPSNKVTEKGKDVELRCDPISGHTALYWYRQSLGQGLEFLIYFQGNSAPDKSGLPSDRFSAERTGGSVSTLTIQRTQQEDSAVYLCASSSRHNEAFFGQGTRLTVV.

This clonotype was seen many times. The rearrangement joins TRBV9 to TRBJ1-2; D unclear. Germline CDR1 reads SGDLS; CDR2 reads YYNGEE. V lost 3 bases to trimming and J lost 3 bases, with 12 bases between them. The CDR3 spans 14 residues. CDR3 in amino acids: CASSAAWEDYGYTF. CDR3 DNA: TGTGCCAGCAGCGCCGCTTGGGAGGACTATGGCTACACCTTC.

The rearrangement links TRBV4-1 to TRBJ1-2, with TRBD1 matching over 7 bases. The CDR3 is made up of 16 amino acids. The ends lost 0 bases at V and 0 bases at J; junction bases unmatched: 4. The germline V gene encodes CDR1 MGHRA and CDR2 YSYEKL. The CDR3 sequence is CASSQEQGSPNYGYTF. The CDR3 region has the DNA TGCGCCAGCAGCCAAGAACAGGGGAGCCCTAACTATGGCTACACCTTC.

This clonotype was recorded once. The CDR3 DNA sequence: TGTGCCAGCAGACTAACAGGGGCGGCAGAGACCCAGTACTTC. Its translation: CASRLTGAAETQYF. The chain links TRBV6-5 to TRBJ2-5; 7 bases match TRBD1. V trimming: 6 bases; J trimming: 4 bases; junction bases outside the gene matches: 8. The germline gives CDR1 MNHEY, CDR2 SVGAGI. The CDR3 runs 14 residues.

The CDR3 nucleotides are TGCAGTGCTAGAGACCTGGGAGGGTCTAATGAAAAACTGTTTTTT. Its translation: CSARDLGGSNEKLFF. This rearrangement joins TRBV20-1 to TRBJ1-4; D gene ambiguous. The CDR3 extends over 15 amino acids. CDR1 is DFQATT, CDR2 SNEGSKA, per germline (reference sequence). Trimming removed 0 bases at V and 3 bases at J, with 11 bases between.